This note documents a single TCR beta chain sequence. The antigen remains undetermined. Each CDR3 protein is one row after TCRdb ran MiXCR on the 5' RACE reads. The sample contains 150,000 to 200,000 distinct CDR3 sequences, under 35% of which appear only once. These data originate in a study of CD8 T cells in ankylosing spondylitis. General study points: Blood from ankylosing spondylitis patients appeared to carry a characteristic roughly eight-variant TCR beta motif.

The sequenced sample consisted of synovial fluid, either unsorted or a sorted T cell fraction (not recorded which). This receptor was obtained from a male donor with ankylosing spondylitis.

CDR3 region: CASSGYRGSPLHF. CDR3 in DNA: TGTGCCAGCAGCGGATACAGGGGTTCACCCCTCCACTTT. The chain recombines TRBV9 with TRBJ1-6, with TRBD1 identical over 7 bases. V lost 3 bases and J lost 9; bases outside the gene matches: 3. This CDR3 contains 13 residues. The germline gives CDR1 SGDLS, CDR2 YYNGEE.